This T cell receptor beta chain appears in the sequencing data of a study of vaccination and CD4 T cells after COVID-19 (dated by TCRdb to between 2020 and 2023). Regarding the complete study: Every convalescent patient had a positive nasal swab PCR test for SARS-CoV-2, with mild disease in 8 to 10 patients and severe disease in one. Six males and four females were included in the convalescent cohort, with two Hispanic individuals, seven Caucasians, two Asians and one multiracial person represented. Participants got two doses of the Pfizer-BioNTech BNT162b2 vaccine (n=8) or two doses of the Moderna mRNA-1273 vaccine (n=2). Post-COVID blood samples from convalescent patients were collected a median of around 100 days after diagnosis, with a range of roughly 30 to 161 days. The time from the second vaccine dose to post-vaccine blood sampling had a median of 72 days and ranged from about 12 to 241 days. Culture stimuli were overlapping spike peptide pools from SARS-CoV-2 and from the common cold coronaviruses HCoV-NL63, HCoV-OC43 and HCoV-229E. Control cultures used a CEFX viral epitope pool as positive control, an HIV-1 Nef peptide pool as negative control, or no peptide. In approximately eleven COVID-19 convalescent patients and 4 infection-naive healthy vaccine recipients, the spike-specific CD4+ TCR repertoire before mRNA vaccination was compared with the repertoire after mRNA vaccination. What the work shows at the level of the full study, not this receptor alone: The median count of SARS-CoV-2-reactive clonotypes went up from 20 to 25 after infection to 38 after vaccination, although the change was not significant. Of the vaccine-specific clones found in convalescent patients, nearly all (304 of 307) were mono-reactive for SARS-CoV-2 spike instead of being cross-reactive with common cold coronaviruses. In convalescent patients, a median approximately 83% of post-vaccine SARS-CoV-2-reactive clones were detected only after vaccination, suggesting vaccine-specific priming. The number of convalescent patients in the study was relatively small, and the study did not examine early timepoints following natural infection.

As to this clonotype: Its antigen is unknown. It has no much larger one-base neighbor in the sample; base qualities were not kept.

The treatment or condition label of this sample denotes: roughly 10-day PBMC culture with coronavirus spike peptide pools or control peptides (ViraFEST assay). To expand antigen-specific T cells with peptide pools and then pick out the expanded clonotypes through TCR sequencing, the study relied on the ViraFEST assay. The convalescent patients' positive SARS-CoV-2 PCR tests were from March to December 2020, which was before the Alpha, Beta and Delta variants emerged in the United States. Under 2.5 million PBMCs per well were cultured in IMDM with roughly 4.8% human AB serum and approximately 10 IU/ml IL-2, plus 10 ug/ml peptide pools. Half of the culture medium was replaced with fresh IL-2-containing medium on days 3 and 7. After around 11 days of culture, CD4+ T cells were isolated by negative selection using the EasySep CD4+ T cell isolation kit. Ficoll-Paque Plus gradient centrifugation was used to isolate PBMCs from whole blood, and the isolated PBMCs were then either used fresh or cryopreserved at -140C. Culture conditions were generally each tested in triplicate wells.

Library preparation employed PCR. DNA from cultured CD4+ T cells was subjected to TCR sequencing with the Oncomine TCR Beta short-read assay at the Johns Hopkins FTIC core. Genomic DNA was extracted from the cultured CD4+ T cells with the QIAamp micro DNA kit. Oncomine TCR Beta libraries made from cultured CD4+ T cells were pooled using unique dual indexes and sequenced on an Illumina iSeq 100. On the study's bioinformatics: Non-productive sequences were filtered out, and CDR3s that did not start with C, did not end with F or W, or were shorter than 7 amino acids were discarded. Antigen-specific clonotypes were identified with the MANAFEST web application by comparing peptide-stimulated wells with reference and other culture wells. Positive clones required FDR below 0.05, an odds ratio above 5, and productive frequency above 0.1% in at least two of three replicate wells. Clonotypes that were significantly expanded in both SARS-CoV-2 spike wells and at least one common cold coronavirus spike condition were defined as cross-reactive. Similarity between CDR3 sequences was evaluated in R version 3.6.1 using Levenshtein distances (stringdist) and unrooted phylogenetic trees (ape). In TCRdb, the public reads were trimmed at Q25 with fastp and aligned with MiXCR, with productive beta chains retained. Merged by CDR3 protein, the rows form single entries marked with the most common genes and DNA. For this entry, the V and J calls and clone size follow TCRdb and not the study's own pipeline. The sample contains more than 15,000 distinct CDR3 sequences, 45% to 65% of them found a single time. The top ten clones comprise 20% of the sample.

The clonotype originates from a human donor who had recovered from COVID-19. The source material was CD4+ T cells from blood, cultured in vitro, sampled before SARS-CoV-2 vaccination.

The nucleotide sequence reads as follows: TGTGCCAGCAGCCGAGCGGGAGGGCCTAACAATGAGCAGTTCTTC. Its amino acids are CASSRAGGPNNEQFF. The rearrangement joined TRBV6-1 to TRBJ2-1; 10 bases in the middle match TRBD2. From cysteine to phenylalanine, the CDR3 is 15 amino acids long. Just the 45-base CDR3 DNA is kept, in frame starting at base 1. CDR1 and CDR2 are read off the germline V gene as MNHNS and SASEGT. Ends trimmed: V by 6 bases, J by 5 bases; bases unmatched to a gene: 7.